The sequence of this T cell receptor (beta chain) was determined in a study of control samples from healthy donors and cancer patients. The CDR3 covers 17 residues. Using immunoSEQ multiplex PCR, the repertoire was profiled, and TCRdb retains in-frame clones only, with some absent. Of 100,000 to 150,000 clones listed, around nine tenths were seen once; the top ten hold 2.5%. Sequenced sample: blood. This sequence was found in a man aged 18 to 30 in good health. This chain connects TRBV21-1 to TRBJ2-7; TRBD1, the D gene given by the table, was not confirmed from the DNA. TRBV21-1 is a recognized pseudogene. Here the CDR3 DNA reads TGTGCCAGCAGCAAAGTCTGGGACAGGGTGGAGAATTACGAGCAGTACGTC. This translates into CASSKVWDRVENYEQYV.